The clone carrying this TCR beta chain was counted many times. Its target is unknown. This sample is drawn from a study of metastatic and nonmetastatic thyroid tumors. About the research overall: Across blood and tumor or nodule tissue, repertoires from malignant and benign thyroid patients were compared with one another.

Treatment of any kind had been given to no patient before thyroid surgery. Original processing methods: Across clinicopathological groups, CDR3 differences served as the basis for building a distant-metastasis classifier for papillary thyroid cancer. TCRdb reanalyzed the PCR reads via MiXCR. TCRdb, rather than the study authors, made the V and J calls. The table records about 45,000 clones, about 4% of them present only once. The length of the CDR3 is 15 residues. V dropped 7 bases and J dropped 0; count of bases not matched to a gene: 4. The germline V gene encodes CDR1 ENHRY and CDR2 SYGVKD. Whole-study findings and limits: Within blood and tumor, benign nodules reportedly had significantly lower TCR beta diversity than malignant thyroid tumors did.

This receptor was taken from a female donor with papillary thyroid cancer or a benign thyroid nodule (not recorded which). Some clones in this sample may be carry-over from other donors' samples. The sequencing input was blood. The V gene is TRBV10-3, the J gene TRBJ2-7, with 12 nucleotides matching TRBD2. The CDR3 region is CAIKKGLAGSYEQYF. The CDR3 nucleotides are TGTGCCATCAAGAAGGGACTAGCGGGCTCCTACGAGCAGTACTTC.